A single sample is the source of the 16 T cell receptor beta chains below, sequenced in a study of blood T cell repertoires in COVID-19 (dated by TCRdb to about 2020). Library preparation used the immunoSEQ multiplex PCR assay. TCRdb limited this immuneACCESS table to in-frame rearrangements with V and J called. A share of clones is missing; checked studies link under half to unresolved V genes, and the rest is unexplained. The sample contains roughly 210,000 clones, around four fifths of them found a single time. The ten largest clones capture roughly a tenth of the sample. Sequenced: peripheral blood. The receptors derive from a woman of 80 years or more with COVID-19, enrolled during active disease.

There are a few counts of this clone. At one end the junction does not follow the germline gene, possibly because of a read error. The J gene is TRBJ2-3, the V gene TRBV29-1; the D gene is possibly TRBD2 (6 bases). Germline V gene data show CDR1 as SQVTM and CDR2 as ANQGSEA. The CDR3 length is 13 residues. The CDR3 nucleotides read TGCAGCGGCGGGACGTCGGACACAAATACGCAGTATTTT. This translates into CSGGTSDTNTQYF.

The genes are TRBV19 and TRBJ1-1; TRBD1 matches at 7 bases. After removal of 1 base from V and 4 bases from J, the junction contained 3 bases not matched to a gene. The germline gives CDR1 LNHDA, CDR2 SQIVND (reference sequence). The CDR3 sequence is 14 residues long. CDR3 sequence (DNA): TGTGCCAGTAGTATAGGTGCAGGGGGCACTGAAGCTTTCTTT. Translating gives CASSIGAGGTEAFF.

This clone came up a few times. The J gene is TRBJ1-5, the V gene TRBV2, with D perhaps matching TRBD1 (5 bases). The CDR3 spans 13 residues. V lost 3 bases, J lost 7 bases, and 10 bases lay in between. Germline-derived CDR1 and CDR2 are SNHLY and FYNNEI. The CDR3 bases are TGTGCCAGCAGTGACTCAGGGTTCCAGCCCCAGCATTTT. It is translated as CASSDSGFQPQHF.

The chain joins TRBV20-1 to TRBJ1-2, with 7 nucleotides matching TRBD1. The CDR3 sequence is 15 residues long. Germline CDR1 is DFQATT and CDR2 is SNEGSKA (reference sequence). V lost 3 bases, J lost 4 bases, and 11 bases stayed unmatched. The CDR3 reads CSASPGTDSIYGYTF. CDR3 coding DNA: TGCAGTGCTAGTCCCGGGACAGACTCCATCTATGGCTACACCTTC.

This chain uses TRBV28 with TRBJ2-5; 9 positions match TRBD2. J was trimmed by 5 bases and V by 3 bases; bases with no gene match: 13. This CDR3 has 17 residues. The V gene's germline CDR1 is MDHEN and CDR2 SYDVKM. The CDR3, as DNA: TGTGCCAGCAGTTTCCATCGAGGGCGGGGGGGCGTTGAGACCCAGTACTTC. As protein: CASSFHRGRGGVETQYF.

This clone was seen a few times. The chain links TRBV7-3 to TRBJ1-2, with D tentatively TRBD1 (6 bases). The V and J ends lost 5 bases and 4 bases respectively, with 17 bases between them. Germline V gives CDR1 SGHTA, CDR2 FQGTGA. The CDR3 extends over 15 amino acids. The chain's CDR3 is CASSPGTGGGYGYTF. The CDR3 region has the DNA TGTGCCAGCAGCCCTGGGACGGGAGGGGGCTATGGCTACACCTTC.

The genes are TRBV28 and TRBJ1-4; no firm D call. The CDR3 consists of 15 residues. Germline-derived CDR1 and CDR2 are MDHEN and SYDVKM. The V and J ends lost 4 bases and 0 bases respectively, with 9 bases between them. CDR3 DNA sequence: TGTGCCAGCAGTTATCAAACAGCAACTAATGAAAAACTGTTTTTT. Translating it yields CASSYQTATNEKLFF.

The J gene is TRBJ2-5, the V gene TRBV3-1 (or the pseudogene TRBV3-2); a possible D gene is TRBD1 (6 bases). V lost 3 bases and J lost 4, with 21 bases in between. Germline loops: CDR1 LGHDT, CDR2 YNNKEL (reference sequence). The CDR3 has 17 residues. CDR3 sequence (DNA): TGTGCCAGCAGCCATGACCGTGGGGGCGATAGGGGAGAGACCCAGTACTTC. It yields the protein CASSHDRGGDRGETQYF.

This clone was found once. This rearrangement joins TRBV7-3 to TRBJ2-2, with 8 bases matching TRBD2. With 1 base clipped from V and 4 bases from J, the junction kept 2 bases outside the gene matches. The CDR3 spans 15 residues. Germline assignment: CDR1 SGHTA and CDR2 FQGTGA. CDR3: CASSLIAGSTGELFF. CDR3 DNA sequence: TGTGCCAGCAGCTTAATAGCGGGGTCCACCGGGGAGCTGTTTTTT.

A single count supports this clone. The rearrangement uses TRBV9 and TRBJ1-4, with D possibly being TRBD1 (5 bases). Trimming shortened V by 9 bases and J by 3 bases, and 18 bases separated the two germline ends. Germline CDR1 reads SGDLS; CDR2 reads YYNGEE. This CDR3 comprises 15 residues. The CDR3 sequence: CANAPRAGPNEKLFF. The CDR3, as DNA: TGTGCCAACGCACCTCGGGCAGGGCCTAATGAAAAACTGTTTTTT. Full variable domain (remainder filled in from reference TRBV9 and TRBJ1-4): DSGVTQTPKHLITATGQRVTLRCSPRSGDLSVYWYQQSLDQGLQFLIQYYNGEERAKGNILERFSAQQFPDLHSELNLSSLELGDSALYFCANAPRAGPNEKLFFGSGTQLSVL.

J is TRBJ2-7 and V is TRBV24-1; 7 positions agree with TRBD1. Unmatched junction bases numbered 13, after V lost 3 bases and J lost 6 bases. Germline CDR1 is KGHDR and CDR2 is SFDVKD. The CDR3 consists of 16 residues. CDR3 in DNA: TGTGCCACCAGTGATGGGGCGACAGGGCAGAAGGCCGAGCAGTACTTC. Translating gives CATSDGATGQKAEQYF.

This clone was recorded once. The J gene is TRBJ2-5, the V gene TRBV5-4; the match to TRBD2 covers 11 bases. Germline lookup yields CDR1 SGHNT and CDR2 YYREEE (reference sequence). After removal of 1 base from V and 4 bases from J, the junction contained 12 bases not matched to a gene. The CDR3 is 18 amino acids. The CDR3 region is CASSLSRISGGVRETQYF. The CDR3 bases are TGTGCCAGCAGCTTGTCCAGGATTAGCGGGGGGGTTAGAGAGACCCAGTACTTC.

This chain uses TRBV6-5 with TRBJ1-2, with 10 bases matching TRBD1. CDR3 length equals 14 residues. The germline CDR1 and CDR2 sequences are MNHEY and SVGAGI. J lost 12 bases, V lost 0 bases, and 7 bases had no gene match. CDR3 amino acids: CASSYSRDRGEHTF. The CDR3 nucleotides read TGTGCCAGCAGTTACTCGAGGGACAGGGGAGAGCACACCTTC.

The V call is TRBV28, the J call TRBJ2-1; 10 bases map to TRBD1. The germline V gene encodes CDR1 MDHEN and CDR2 SYDVKM. V trimming: 6 bases; J trimming: 7 bases; junction bases outside the gene matches: 6. The CDR3 extends over 14 amino acids. CDR3 coding DNA: TGTGCCAGCAGACGACAGGGGGCAGTAAATGAGCAGTTCTTC. It codes for CASRRQGAVNEQFF.

This chain connects TRBV28 to TRBJ2-7; a possible D gene is TRBD1 (6 bases). Germline V gene data show CDR1 as MDHEN and CDR2 as SYDVKM. V was shortened by 4 bases and J by 1 base, with 14 bases between the two germline ends. The CDR3 spans 15 residues. The CDR3 coding sequence is TGTGCCAGCAGTTCATGGGGGCTAGGATCCTACGAGCAGTACTTC. The encoded protein is CASSSWGLGSYEQYF.

The CDR3 sequence: CASSYSTGSVVTEAFF. CDR3 in DNA: TGTGCCAGCAGTTACTCTACAGGGAGTGTAGTGACTGAAGCTTTCTTT. This chain uses TRBV6-6 with TRBJ1-1, with D possibly being TRBD1 (6 bases). Germline V gene lookup returns CDR1 MNHNY and CDR2 SVGAGI (reference sequence). V lost 0 bases and J lost 5, with 16 bases in between. The CDR3 has 16 residues.